This paragraph covers one T cell receptor (beta chain) sequence. Its antigen is currently not known. At one of its ends the junction is not consistent with the germline gene, which may arise from a read error. This record belongs to a study of early T cells in non-severe SARS-CoV-2 infection (dated by TCRdb to the early 2020s). Turning to the overall study: Because TCR sequencing was done on bulk RNA from unsorted whole blood, the alpha and beta chains could not be paired. What the study reported, not specific to this receptor: VDJdb matching was skewed toward anti-spike CD8 responses, so virus-specific expansions were likely underestimated and private and CD4 specificities were missed.

Libraries were made using 5' RACE. Sequencing was carried out with a NextSeq 500. To correct for sequencing error and PCR bias, the TCR library protocol tagged individual cDNA molecules with unique molecular identifiers. TCR alpha and beta chains were both sequenced, and the abundances of alpha and beta sequences in each sample were closely correlated with each other. The original methods were these. V gene, J gene and CDR3 annotation of TCR sequences was performed with Decombinator V4. Expanded TCRs were defined as changing significantly between any two time points under a Poisson model with p below 0.0001. TCR abundances were normalised to the total number of TCRs sequenced per sample and were expressed as counts per million. TRAV1-2 paired with TRAJ12, TRAJ20 or TRAJ33 defined MAIT TCRs, while TRAV10 paired with TRAJ18 defined iNKT TCRs. VDJdb, accessed on 1 November 2021, was searched for TCRs annotated for CMV, EBV and SARS-CoV-2, and TCRs annotated for more than one antigen were excluded. The public reads were reprocessed in TCRdb via fastp at Q25 and MiXCR, keeping in-frame beta chains. CDR3 protein sequences are deduplicated, and each keeps its most common genes and DNA. TCRdb assigned the V and J calls; the authors' analysis was not used. Recorded for this sample are 60,000 or so distinct CDR3 sequences; less than 11% of them occurred a single time. The ten largest clones represent 4.5% of the sample.

A case-control design nested within a healthcare worker cohort in London, UK, was used, with weekly nasopharyngeal swab PCR tests and blood sampling performed. Between 23 and 31 March 2020, the week of the UK lockdown, healthcare workers were enrolled and then followed up weekly for as long as 16 weeks. Taken from the germline V gene, the CDR1 and CDR2 loops are SGHDN and FVKESK. From cysteine to phenylalanine, the CDR3 is 18 amino acids long. Of all the DNA, just the CDR3 is kept, 54 bases in frame from base 1. The receptor was isolated from an adult who was a healthcare worker with PCR-confirmed SARS-CoV-2 infection or an uninfected control (not recorded which). Sequencing used whole blood. This chain is built from TRBV14 and TRBJ2-1; 13 bases in between match TRBD2. The DNA reads as follows: TGTACCAGCAGCCAAGATTGGACTAGCGGGAGAGTAAACAATGAGCAGTTCTTC. This gives the protein CTSSQDWTSGRVNNEQFF.